One and the same sample provided the 18 T cell receptor beta chains below, sequenced in a study of cytomegalovirus exposure and HLA in healthy donors. Primers included in the PCR were 60 Vbeta and 13 Jbeta primers. Sequenced by immunoSEQ multiplex PCR; TCRdb stores in-frame clones only, minus some. The sample has a few hundred thousand clones; around 85% are singletons. What was sequenced was PBMCs. The source is a girl under 10 years old in good health and CMV-seronegative.

V and J are TRBV5-1 and TRBJ1-3; D is perhaps TRBD1 (5 bases). The germline gives CDR1 SGHRS, CDR2 YFSETQ. With 5 bases removed from V and 1 base from J, the gap between germline ends came to 19 bases. The CDR3 is made up of 17 amino acids. In DNA form, the CDR3 reads TGCGCCAGCAGAGCCAACCGACAGAGCACTTCTGGAAACACCATATATTTT. The encoded protein is CASRANRQSTSGNTIYF.

The chain recombines TRBV7-9 with TRBJ1-2; TRBD1 might be the D (5 bases). The CDR3 sequence is 14 residues long. The germline V and J ends were trimmed by 5 bases and 4 bases, with 14 bases remaining between them. The germline CDR1 and CDR2 sequences are SEHNR and FQNEAQ (reference sequence). The CDR3 DNA is TGTGCCAGCAGCCCCCCGACAGTTCTCTATGGCTACACCTTC. This encodes CASSPPTVLYGYTF.

This chain uses TRBV4-1 with TRBJ2-2; 8 bases align to TRBD1. V shed 3 bases, J shed 6 bases, and the junction held 6 bases outside the gene matches. This CDR3 has 15 residues. Germline values: CDR1 MGHRA, CDR2 YSYEKL. CDR3 region: CASSQEQGVPGELFF. The CDR3 region has the DNA TGCGCCAGCAGCCAGGAACAGGGGGTCCCCGGGGAGCTGTTTTTT.

The chain uses TRBV7-9 and TRBJ2-7, with D possibly TRBD1 on 5 matching bases. This CDR3 is built from 11 residues. Deletions cut 5 bases from V and 7 bases from J, with 9 bases between. Germline CDR1 reads SEHNR; CDR2 reads FQNEAQ (reference sequence). Here the CDR3 DNA reads TGTGCCAGCAGCGCCAACAGGGAGCAGTACTTC. Residues: CASSANREQYF.

This chain uses TRBV27 with TRBJ2-3; tentatively, D is TRBD2 (6 bases). CDR3 length equals 15 residues. The V gene's germline CDR1 is MNHEY and CDR2 SMNVEV (reference sequence). The V end lost 3 bases, the J end lost 2 bases, and 12 bases lay between the germline ends. The CDR3 sequence: CASSFLASATDTQYF. In DNA, the CDR3 is TGTGCCAGCAGTTTCCTGGCTAGCGCCACAGATACGCAGTATTTT.

This sequence joins TRBV7-9 and TRBJ1-2; 9 bases are shared with TRBD1. The CDR3 spans 17 residues. After removal of 5 bases from V and 3 bases from J, the junction contained 13 bases not matched to a gene. Germline V gene lookup returns CDR1 SEHNR and CDR2 FQNEAQ (reference sequence). The CDR3 nucleotides read TGTGCCAGCAGCCGCGGGACAGGGTTAACGGGAGACTATGGCTACACCTTC. It is translated as CASSRGTGLTGDYGYTF. The full variable domain, completed using reference TRBV7-9 and TRBJ1-2, is DTGVSQNPRHKITKRGQNVTFRCDPISEHNRLYWYRQTLGQGPEFLTYFQNEAQLEKSRLLSDRFSAERPKGSFSTLEIQRTEQGDSAMYLCASSRGTGLTGDYGYTFGSGTRLTVV.

The chain carries TRBV6-5 and TRBJ2-5; D is unresolved. V was clipped by 5 bases and J by 8 bases, with 21 bases between them. From germline, CDR1 is MNHEY and CDR2 SVGAGI. The CDR3 extends over 15 amino acids. The CDR3 loop is CASSPNPDARGTQYF. DNA for the CDR3: TGTGCCAGCAGTCCTAACCCAGATGCCCGAGGCACCCAGTACTTC.

The CDR3 DNA follows: TGTGCCAGCAGTTCTAAGAACGGGGAGCTGTTTTTT. It translates to CASSSKNGELFF. V is TRBV6-5 and J is TRBJ2-2, with no clear D. Germline loops: CDR1 MNHEY, CDR2 SVGAGI. CDR3 length: 12 residues. V lost 4 bases and J lost 7, with 7 bases in between.

About this clone: In the same sample, other DNA sequences code for this CDR3. This rearrangement joins TRBV19 to TRBJ2-7, with TRBD2 matching over 10 bases. CDR3 length: 14 residues. Germline trimming cut 6 bases from V and 0 bases from J; bases unmatched to any gene: 2. Germline V gene data show CDR1 as LNHDA and CDR2 as SQIVND (reference sequence). CDR3 in DNA: TGTGCCAGTAGCCGGACTAGCGGCTCCTACGAGCAGTACTTC. Amino acids: CASSRTSGSYEQYF.

V usage is TRBV10-3 and J usage is TRBJ2-5; 10 bases are a match to TRBD1. The length of the CDR3 is 19 residues. Germline V gene lookup returns CDR1 ENHRY and CDR2 SYGVKD. Losses at the gene ends were 11 bases for V and 5 bases for J; bases not matched to a gene: 26. CDR3 sequence (DNA): TGTGCCGCCCAGCGGGACAGGGGTCCAAATATCACGATCTGGGAGACCCAGTACTTC. Translating gives CAAQRDRGPNITIWETQYF.

The genes are TRBV18 and TRBJ2-7; 7 nucleotides agree with TRBD1. In germline, CDR1 is KGHSH, CDR2 LQKENI. With 3 bases clipped from V and 6 bases from J, the junction kept 8 bases outside the gene matches. The length of the CDR3 is 14 residues. The CDR3 loop reads CASSPRQGFGEQYF. CDR3 nucleotide sequence: TGTGCCAGCTCACCTCGACAGGGCTTCGGCGAGCAGTACTTC.

The chain joins TRBV19 to TRBJ2-7, with D perhaps matching TRBD1 (5 bases). Germline V gene lookup returns CDR1 LNHDA and CDR2 SQIVND (reference sequence). The length of the CDR3 is 13 residues. The V gene lost 4 bases and the J gene lost 5 bases, with 12 bases spanning the gap. As DNA, the CDR3 is TGTGCCAGTAGTACCGACAGTTACCACGAGCAGTACTTC. The encoded protein is CASSTDSYHEQYF.

The J gene is TRBJ1-1, the V gene TRBV7-2; D is undetermined. The germline gives CDR1 SGHTA, CDR2 FQGNSA. The CDR3 totals 15 residues. Trimming removed 5 bases from V and 2 bases from J, with 15 bases in between. This CDR3 reads CASSRVMVSNTEAFF. The CDR3 coding sequence is TGTGCCAGCAGCCGGGTTATGGTGAGCAACACTGAAGCTTTCTTT.

V usage is TRBV7-2 and J usage is TRBJ2-7; the match to TRBD2 covers 10 bases. The V gene's germline CDR1 is SGHTA and CDR2 FQGNSA. This CDR3 is built from 15 residues. The J segment lost 6 bases and the V segment lost 5 bases, leaving 10 bases of the junction unmatched. CDR3 bases: TGTGCCAGCAGCCCTGGGAGGGCTAGCGGGAGCGAGCAGTACTTC. It is translated as CASSPGRASGSEQYF.

The chain has TRBV7-2 and TRBJ1-1; 8 positions agree with TRBD1. V lost 5 bases and J lost 5; bases outside the gene matches: 7. Germline CDR1 reads SGHTA; CDR2 reads FQGNSA. CDR3 length equals 14 residues. The CDR3 DNA reads TGTGCCAGCAGCCCAGGACAGGGAGGAACTGAAGCTTTCTTT. Translation: CASSPGQGGTEAFF.

This chain links TRBV4-2 with TRBJ2-5, with unresolved D. Trimming took 0 bases from V and 1 from J, leaving 15 bases between them. Germline values: CDR1 LGHNA, CDR2 YNFKEQ. This CDR3 spans 17 amino acids. The CDR3 nucleotides are TGTGCCAGCAGCCAAGATCCCCAGGAATGGGTCCAAGAGACCCAGTACTTC. It specifies CASSQDPQEWVQETQYF.

In its sample, this clone was seen a few times. The rearrangement links TRBV5-1 to TRBJ2-1; 7 bases agree with TRBD2. V shed 5 bases and J 5 bases; nucleotides not matched to a gene: 7. The CDR3 runs to 14 residues. From germline, CDR1 is SGHRS and CDR2 YFSETQ. CDR3 sequence reads: CASRAASGHNEQFF. The CDR3 DNA reads TGCGCCAGCAGGGCGGCTAGCGGTCACAATGAGCAGTTCTTC.

The V gene is TRBV7-2, the J gene TRBJ1-5; weak D call: TRBD1 (6 bases). Germline CDR1 SGHTA, CDR2 FQGNSA. V lost 1 base, J lost 4 bases, and 11 bases lay in between. The length of the CDR3 is 15 residues. The CDR3 nucleotides read TGTGCCAGCAGCTTAGTGACAGGAGGAAATCAGCCCCAGCATTTT. Translating gives CASSLVTGGNQPQHF.